This TCR beta chain was retrieved from a study of response to subunit inactivated influenza vaccine. Germline CDR1 SQVTM, CDR2 ANQGSEA. Deletions cut 7 bases from V and 7 bases from J, with 19 bases between. The CDR3 has 13 amino acids. This clonotype has more than one count but fewer than ten. Its matching antigen is unknown. One entry per CDR3 protein results from TCRdb running MiXCR on the RT-PCR reads. The profile covers hundreds of thousands of distinct CDR3 sequences, with 14% appearing a single time and 7.5% to 8% taken by the ten largest. Study-wide points: Few new T cells, the authors suggested, are recruited by each seasonal influenza vaccination.

This chain uses TRBV29-1 with TRBJ1-1; possibly TRBD1 for D (6 bases). Material: PBMCs from blood, obtained 14 to 15 days before vaccination. The clonotype originates from a man aged 45-60 years who received an inactivated influenza vaccine. The CDR3 region is CSANVQGGREAFF. The CDR3 nucleotides are TGCAGCGCGAATGTACAGGGCGGACGTGAAGCTTTCTTT.